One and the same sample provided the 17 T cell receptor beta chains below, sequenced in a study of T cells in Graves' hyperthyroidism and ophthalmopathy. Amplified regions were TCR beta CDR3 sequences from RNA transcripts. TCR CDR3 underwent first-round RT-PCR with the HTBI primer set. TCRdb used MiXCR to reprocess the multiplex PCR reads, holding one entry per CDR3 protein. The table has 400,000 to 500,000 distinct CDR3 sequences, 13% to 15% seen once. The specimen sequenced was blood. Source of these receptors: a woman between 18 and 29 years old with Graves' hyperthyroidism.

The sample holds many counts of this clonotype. The CDR3 coding sequence is TGTGCCACCAGTGACCGGGACTCGGGACCAACCTACGAGCAGTACGTC. Protein product: CATSDRDSGPTYEQYV. This chain links TRBV24-1 with TRBJ2-7; D is perhaps TRBD2 (6 bases). CDR3 length: 16 residues. Trimming took off 4 bases at V and 2 bases at J, with 17 bases between the two ends. The germline V gene has CDR1 KGHDR and CDR2 SFDVKD.

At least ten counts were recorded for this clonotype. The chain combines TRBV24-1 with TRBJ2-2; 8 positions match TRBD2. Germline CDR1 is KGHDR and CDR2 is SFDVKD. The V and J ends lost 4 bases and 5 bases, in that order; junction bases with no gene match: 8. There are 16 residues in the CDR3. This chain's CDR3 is CATSDGLGGRTGELFF. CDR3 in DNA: TGTGCCACCAGTGACGGACTAGGCGGGAGGACCGGGGAGCTGTTTTTT.

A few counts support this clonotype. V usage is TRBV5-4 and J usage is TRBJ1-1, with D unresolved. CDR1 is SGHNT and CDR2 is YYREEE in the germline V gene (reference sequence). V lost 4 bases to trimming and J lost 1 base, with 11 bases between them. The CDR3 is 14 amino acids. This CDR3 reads CASSKGPKNTEAFF. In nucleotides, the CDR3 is TGTGCCAGCAGCAAGGGCCCAAAGAACACTGAAGCTTTCTTT.

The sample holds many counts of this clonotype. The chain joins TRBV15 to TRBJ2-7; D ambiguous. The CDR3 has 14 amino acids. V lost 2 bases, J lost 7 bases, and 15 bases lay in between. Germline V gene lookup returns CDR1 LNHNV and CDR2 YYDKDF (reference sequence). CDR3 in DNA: TGTGCCACCAGCAGACACCTAACCAGTGGAGAGCAGTACTTC. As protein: CATSRHLTSGEQYF. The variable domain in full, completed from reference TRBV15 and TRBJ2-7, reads DAMVIQNPRYQVTQFGKPVTLSCSQTLNHNVMYWYQQKSSQAPKLLFHYYDKDFNNEADTPDNFQSRRPNTSFCFLDIRSPGLGDTAMYLCATSRHLTSGEQYFGPGTRLTVT.

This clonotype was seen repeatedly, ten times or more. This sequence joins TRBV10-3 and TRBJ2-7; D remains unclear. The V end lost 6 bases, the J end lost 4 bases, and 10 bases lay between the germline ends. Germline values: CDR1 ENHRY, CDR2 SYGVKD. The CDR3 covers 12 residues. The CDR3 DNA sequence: TGTGCCATCAGCCCTACGGAATACGAGCAGTACTTC. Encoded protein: CAISPTEYEQYF.

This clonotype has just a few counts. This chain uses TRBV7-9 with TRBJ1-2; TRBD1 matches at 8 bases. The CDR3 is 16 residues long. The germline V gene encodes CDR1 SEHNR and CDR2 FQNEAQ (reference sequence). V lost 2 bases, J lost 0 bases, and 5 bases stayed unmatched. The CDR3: CASSLTGGNSNYGYTF. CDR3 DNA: TGTGCCAGCAGCTTAACAGGGGGAAACTCTAACTATGGCTACACCTTC.

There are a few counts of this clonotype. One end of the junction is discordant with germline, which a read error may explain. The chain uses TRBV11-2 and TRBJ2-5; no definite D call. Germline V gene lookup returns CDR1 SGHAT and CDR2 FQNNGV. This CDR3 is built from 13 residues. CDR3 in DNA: TGTGCCAGCGGCTTATCTAGTCAAGAGACCCAGTACTTC. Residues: CASGLSSQETQYF.

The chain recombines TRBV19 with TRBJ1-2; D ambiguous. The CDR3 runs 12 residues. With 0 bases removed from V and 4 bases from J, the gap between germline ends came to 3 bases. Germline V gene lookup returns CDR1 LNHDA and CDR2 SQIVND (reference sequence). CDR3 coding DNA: TGTGCCAGTAGTATAGATCGCTATGGCTACACCTTC. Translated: CASSIDRYGYTF.

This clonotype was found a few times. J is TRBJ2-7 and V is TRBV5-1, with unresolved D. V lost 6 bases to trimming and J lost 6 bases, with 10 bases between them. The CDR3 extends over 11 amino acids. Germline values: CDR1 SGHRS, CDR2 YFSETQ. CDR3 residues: CASNYGAEQYF. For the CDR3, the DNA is TGCGCCAGCAATTACGGAGCCGAGCAGTACTTC.

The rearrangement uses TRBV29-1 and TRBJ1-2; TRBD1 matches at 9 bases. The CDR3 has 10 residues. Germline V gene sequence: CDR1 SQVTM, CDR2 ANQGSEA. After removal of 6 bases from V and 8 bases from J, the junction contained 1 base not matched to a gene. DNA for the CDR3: TGCAGCGTACAGGGGGCCGGCTACACCTTC. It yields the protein CSVQGAGYTF. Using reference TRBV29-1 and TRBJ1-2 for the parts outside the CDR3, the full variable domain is SAVISQKPSRDICQRGTSLTIQCQVDSQVTMMFWYRQQPGQSLTLIATANQGSEATYESGFVIDKFPISRPNLTFSTLTVSNMSPEDSSIYLCSVQGAGYTFGSGTRLTVV.

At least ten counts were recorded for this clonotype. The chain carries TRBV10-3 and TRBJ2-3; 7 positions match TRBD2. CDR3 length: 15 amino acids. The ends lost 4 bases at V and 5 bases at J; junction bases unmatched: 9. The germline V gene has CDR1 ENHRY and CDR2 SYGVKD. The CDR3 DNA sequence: TGTGCCATCAGTGGTTCGGCGGGAGTGGGAGATACGCAGTATTTT. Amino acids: CAISGSAGVGDTQYF.

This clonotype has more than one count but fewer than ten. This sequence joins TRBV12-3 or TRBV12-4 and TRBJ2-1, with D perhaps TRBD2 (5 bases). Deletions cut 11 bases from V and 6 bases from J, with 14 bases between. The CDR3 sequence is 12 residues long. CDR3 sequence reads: CAARVGSNEQFF. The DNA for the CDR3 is TGTGCCGCGCGGGTGGGGTCCAATGAGCAGTTCTTC.

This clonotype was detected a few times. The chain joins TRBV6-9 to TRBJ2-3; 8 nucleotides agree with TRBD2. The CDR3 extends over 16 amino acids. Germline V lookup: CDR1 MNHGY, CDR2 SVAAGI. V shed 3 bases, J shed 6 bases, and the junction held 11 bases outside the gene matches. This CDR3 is CASSYTRRGGSDTQYF. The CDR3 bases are TGTGCCAGCAGTTACACGCGCCGGGGGGGATCGGATACGCAGTATTTT.

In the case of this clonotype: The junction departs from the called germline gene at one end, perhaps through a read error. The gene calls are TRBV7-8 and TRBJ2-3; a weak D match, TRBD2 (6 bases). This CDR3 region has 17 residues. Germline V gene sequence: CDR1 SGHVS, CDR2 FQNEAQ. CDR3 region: CASSLTSSRVGTDSQYF. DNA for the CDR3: TGTGCCAGCAGCCTGACTAGTTCGAGAGTTGGCACAGATTCGCAGTATTTT.

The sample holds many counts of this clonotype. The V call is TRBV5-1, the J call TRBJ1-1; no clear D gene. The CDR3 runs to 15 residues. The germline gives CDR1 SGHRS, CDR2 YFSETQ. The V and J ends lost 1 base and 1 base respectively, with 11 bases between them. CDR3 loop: CASSLINSQNTEAFF. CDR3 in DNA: TGCGCCAGCAGCTTGATTAACTCCCAGAACACTGAAGCTTTCTTT.

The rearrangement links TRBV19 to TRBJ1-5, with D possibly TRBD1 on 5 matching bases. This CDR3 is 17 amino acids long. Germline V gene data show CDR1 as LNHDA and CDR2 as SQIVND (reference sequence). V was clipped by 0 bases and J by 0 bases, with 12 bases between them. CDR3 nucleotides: TGTGCCAGTAGTATAGATCGGGGAGGGGATAGCAATCAGCCCCAGCATTTT. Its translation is CASSIDRGGDSNQPQHF.

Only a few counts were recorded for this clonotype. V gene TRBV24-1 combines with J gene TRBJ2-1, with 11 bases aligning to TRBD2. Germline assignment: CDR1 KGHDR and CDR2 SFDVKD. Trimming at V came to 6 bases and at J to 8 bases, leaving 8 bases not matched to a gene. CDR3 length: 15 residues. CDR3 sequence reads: CATSTTSGSGHEQFF. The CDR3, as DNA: TGTGCCACCAGTACCACTAGCGGGAGTGGGCATGAGCAGTTCTTC.